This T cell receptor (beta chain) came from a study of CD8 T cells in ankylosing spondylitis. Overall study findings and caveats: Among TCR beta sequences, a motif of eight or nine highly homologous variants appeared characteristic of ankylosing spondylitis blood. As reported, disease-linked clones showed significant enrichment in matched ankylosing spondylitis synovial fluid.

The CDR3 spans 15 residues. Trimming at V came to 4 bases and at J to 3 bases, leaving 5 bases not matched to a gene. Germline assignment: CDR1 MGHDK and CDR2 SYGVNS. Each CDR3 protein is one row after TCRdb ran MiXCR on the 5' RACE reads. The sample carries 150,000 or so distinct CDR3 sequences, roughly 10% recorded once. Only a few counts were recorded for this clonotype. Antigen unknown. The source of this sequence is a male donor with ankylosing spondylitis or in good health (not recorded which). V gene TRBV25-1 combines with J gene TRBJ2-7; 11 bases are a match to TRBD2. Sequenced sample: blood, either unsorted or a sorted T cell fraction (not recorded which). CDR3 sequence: CASSAPGTSGYEQYF. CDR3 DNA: TGTGCCAGCAGTGCACCCGGGACTAGCGGCTACGAGCAGTACTTC.